The T cell receptor beta chain under discussion was sequenced for a study of blood T cell repertoires in COVID-19. Germline V gene data show CDR1 as LGHDT and CDR2 as YNNKEL (reference sequence). The trim removed 0 bases at V and 4 bases at J, leaving 10 bases unmatched. The CDR3 totals 17 residues. Some clones are missing from TCRdb's copy, which holds only in-frame ones; the method was immunoSEQ multiplex PCR. The sample has some 200,000 clones, around 84% seen once. V usage is TRBV3-1 (or the pseudogene TRBV3-2) and J usage is TRBJ2-5; 8 positions agree with TRBD2. The sequence came from a woman older than 75 with active or convalescent COVID-19. The sequenced sample was peripheral blood. CDR3 sequence: CASSQERRGAGRETQYF. The CDR3 DNA is TGTGCCAGCAGCCAAGAAAGGCGGGGGGCCGGGAGAGAGACCCAGTACTTC.